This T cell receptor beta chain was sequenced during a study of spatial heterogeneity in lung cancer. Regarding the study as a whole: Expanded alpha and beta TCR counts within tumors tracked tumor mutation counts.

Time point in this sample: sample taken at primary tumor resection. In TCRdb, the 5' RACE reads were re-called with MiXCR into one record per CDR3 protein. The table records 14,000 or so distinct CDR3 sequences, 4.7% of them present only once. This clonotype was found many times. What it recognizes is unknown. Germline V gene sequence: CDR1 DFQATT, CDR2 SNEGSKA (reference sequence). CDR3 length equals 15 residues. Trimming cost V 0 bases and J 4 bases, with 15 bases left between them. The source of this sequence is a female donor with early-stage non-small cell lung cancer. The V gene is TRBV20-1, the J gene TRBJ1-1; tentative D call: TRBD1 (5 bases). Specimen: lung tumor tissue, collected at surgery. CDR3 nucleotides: TGCAGTGCTAGAGATAACGGGAAGGGGCGCACTGAAGCTTTCTTT. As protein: CSARDNGKGRTEAFF.